A selection of T cell receptor beta chains follows, all from one sample in a study of cytomegalovirus exposure and HLA in healthy donors. Profiled with immunoSEQ multiplex PCR; TCRdb holds only in-frame clones, not every one. In all, the sample yields 100,000 to 150,000 clones. What was sequenced was PBMCs. These receptors were obtained from a man under 40 in good health and CMV-seronegative. Each CDR3 is given with its conserved first and last residue. D genes are given only for firm matches. Rows may omit the clone size; those that give it use once, few, many or a size class.

clone size: .; D gene: TRBD2; J gene: TRBJ2-1; V gene: TRBV5-1; CDR3 DNA: TGCGCCAGCAGCTGGGGCTCAGGACCAACTAGCGGATCCTCCTACAATGAGCAGTTCTTC; CDR3 protein: CASSWGSGPTSGSSYNEQFF
clone size: .; D gene: TRBD1; J gene: TRBJ2-7; V gene: TRBV29-1; CDR3 DNA: TGCAGCGTTGATGGACAGGGGAATCCCTACGAGCAGTACTTC; CDR3 protein: CSVDGQGNPYEQYF
clone size: .; D gene: TRBD2; J gene: TRBJ2-7; V gene: TRBV7-9; CDR3 DNA: TGTGCCAGCAGCCCTAGCGGAGCCTACGAGCAGTACTTC; CDR3 protein: CASSPSGAYEQYF
clone size: .; D gene: .; J gene: TRBJ2-2; V gene: TRBV19; CDR3 DNA: TGTGCCAGTAGTTTCGAGACAGCTAACACCGGGGAGCTGTTTTTT; CDR3 protein: CASSFETANTGELFF
clone size: .; D gene: .; J gene: TRBJ1-1; V gene: TRBV6-5; CDR3 DNA: TGTGCCAGCAGACGGGAGTACACTGAAGCTTTCTTT; CDR3 protein: CASRREYTEAFF
clone size: .; D gene: TRBD2; J gene: TRBJ2-1; V gene: TRBV27; CDR3 DNA: TGTGCCAGCAGTTATCAGCGGGAGAGGGATGAGCAGTTCTTC; CDR3 protein: CASSYQRERDEQFF
clone size: .; D gene: TRBD2; J gene: TRBJ2-3; V gene: TRBV11-2; CDR3 DNA: TGTGCCAGCAGCTTTGGGGGACTAATTAACGGAGATACGCAGTATTTT; CDR3 protein: CASSFGGLINGDTQYF
clone size: .; D gene: .; J gene: TRBJ2-7; V gene: TRBV5-1; CDR3 DNA: TGCGCCAGCAGCTTGGACCTAGCGAGCTCCTACGAGCAGTACTTC; CDR3 protein: CASSLDLASSYEQYF
clone size: .; D gene: TRBD1; J gene: TRBJ1-2; V gene: TRBV5-6; CDR3 DNA: TGTGCCAGCAGCCCCGGACAGGGGAGCTATGGCTACACCTTC; CDR3 protein: CASSPGQGSYGYTF
clone size: .; D gene: .; J gene: TRBJ1-4; V gene: TRBV6-5; CDR3 DNA: TGTGCCAGCAGACGGACTGTCCCAACTAATGAAAAACTGTTTTTT; CDR3 protein: CASRRTVPTNEKLFF
clone size: .; D gene: .; J gene: TRBJ2-5; V gene: TRBV7-9; CDR3 DNA: TGTGCCAGCAGCTTCGAGGGACAAGAGACCCAGTACTTC; CDR3 protein: CASSFEGQETQYF
clone size: .; D gene: TRBD2; J gene: TRBJ2-7; V gene: TRBV28; CDR3 DNA: TGTGCCAGCAGTTCTCCGGGACTAGTCCACGAGCAGTACTTC; CDR3 protein: CASSSPGLVHEQYF
clone size: .; D gene: .; J gene: TRBJ1-2; V gene: TRBV5-1; CDR3 DNA: TGCGCCAGCAGCTTGTTACACAGTAACTATGGCTACACCTTC; CDR3 protein: CASSLLHSNYGYTF
clone size: .; D gene: .; J gene: TRBJ1-5; V gene: TRBV28; CDR3 DNA: TGTGCCAGCAGTTCGGGAACAGACAATCAGCCCCAGCATTTT; CDR3 protein: CASSSGTDNQPQHF
clone size: .; D gene: TRBD1; J gene: TRBJ2-7; V gene: TRBV5-1; CDR3 DNA: TGCGCCAGCAGCTTACGGGGACAGACTCGGGACGAGCAGTACTTC; CDR3 protein: CASSLRGQTRDEQYF
clone size: .; D gene: .; J gene: TRBJ2-7; V gene: TRBV21-1; CDR3 DNA: TGTGCCAGCAGCAAAGCCCCCAGCGGCCTTCGGGACGAGCAGTACTTC; CDR3 protein: CASSKAPSGLRDEQYF
clone size: .; D gene: .; J gene: TRBJ1-1; V gene: TRBV4-1; CDR3 DNA: TGCGCCAGCAGCCCCCCGGGGGGGCGAGGGAACACTGAAGCTTTCTTT; CDR3 protein: CASSPPGGRGNTEAFF
clone size: .; D gene: TRBD1; J gene: TRBJ1-3; V gene: TRBV28; CDR3 DNA: TGTGCCAGCAGTTTACGGACAGGGAGTGGAAACACCATATATTTT; CDR3 protein: CASSLRTGSGNTIYF
clone size: .; D gene: TRBD2; J gene: TRBJ2-7; V gene: TRBV27; CDR3 DNA: TGTGCCAGCAGTGCGACTAGCGGGATCTACGAGCAGTACTTC; CDR3 protein: CASSATSGIYEQYF
clone size: .; D gene: .; J gene: TRBJ1-2; V gene: TRBV18; CDR3 DNA: TGTGCCAGCTCACCACTACGGGAGAGGGAAAACACCTTC; CDR3 protein: CASSPLRERENTF
clone size: .; D gene: .; J gene: TRBJ2-7; V gene: TRBV7-2; CDR3 DNA: TGTGCCAGCAGCTTAGATTCGGGGTACTCCTACGAGCAGTACTTC; CDR3 protein: CASSLDSGYSYEQYF
clone size: .; D gene: TRBD1; J gene: TRBJ2-5; V gene: TRBV29-1; CDR3 DNA: TGCAGCGTTGAAAGGACAGGGGGAGAGGAGCAGTACTTC; CDR3 protein: CSVERTGGEEQYF
clone size: .; D gene: TRBD1; J gene: TRBJ1-2; V gene: TRBV2; CDR3 DNA: TGTGCCAGCATATTGGGACAGGGAGGTCGGAATGGCTACACCTTC; CDR3 protein: CASILGQGGRNGYTF
clone size: .; D gene: TRBD2; J gene: TRBJ2-1; V gene: TRBV4-2; CDR3 DNA: TGTGCCAGCAGCCAAGTGGCGGGAGGCTCCTACAATGAGCAGTTCTTC; CDR3 protein: CASSQVAGGSYNEQFF
clone size: .; D gene: .; J gene: TRBJ2-3; V gene: TRBV7-3; CDR3 DNA: TGTGCCAGCAGCTCCGGGACTTCCTATAGCACAGATACGCAGTATTTT; CDR3 protein: CASSSGTSYSTDTQYF
clone size: .; D gene: .; J gene: TRBJ1-1; V gene: TRBV5-6; CDR3 DNA: TGTGCCAGCAGTGCCGGGACAACTGTTGCGGTCGCTTTCTTT; CDR3 protein: CASSAGTTVAVAFF
clone size: .; D gene: .; J gene: TRBJ2-7; V gene: TRBV5-1; CDR3 DNA: TGCGCCAGCAGAGGCGCAGGAAGCTACGAGCAGTACTTC; CDR3 protein: CASRGAGSYEQYF
clone size: .; D gene: .; J gene: TRBJ1-2; V gene: TRBV2; CDR3 DNA: TGTGCCAGCGGGGGTGGGGGGGTATATGGCTACACCTTC; CDR3 protein: CASGGGGVYGYTF
clone size: .; D gene: TRBD1; J gene: TRBJ1-2; V gene: TRBV2; CDR3 DNA: TGTGCCAGCAGTGATCGGACAGGGGGCCACTATGGCTACACCTTC; CDR3 protein: CASSDRTGGHYGYTF
clone size: .; D gene: TRBD1; J gene: TRBJ1-3; V gene: TRBV18; CDR3 DNA: TGTGCCAGCTCACATGTAGCGGTGGACAGGGCCTCTGGAAACACCATATATTTT; CDR3 protein: CASSHVAVDRASGNTIYF
clone size: .; D gene: .; J gene: TRBJ1-1; V gene: TRBV30; CDR3 DNA: TGTGCCTGGAGTGAGGCAGTCCAGGGGAACACTGAAGCTTTCTTT; CDR3 protein: CAWSEAVQGNTEAFF
clone size: .; D gene: TRBD2; J gene: TRBJ2-1; V gene: TRBV7-8; CDR3 DNA: TGTGCCAGCAGCTCGACTAGCGCACAATACAATGAGCAGTTCTTC; CDR3 protein: CASSSTSAQYNEQFF
clone size: .; D gene: TRBD1; J gene: TRBJ2-3; V gene: TRBV5-1; CDR3 DNA: TGCGCCAGCAGCTACATGACAGGGGGGGCAGATACGCAGTATTTT; CDR3 protein: CASSYMTGGADTQYF
clone size: .; D gene: TRBD1; J gene: TRBJ1-1; V gene: TRBV7-9; CDR3 DNA: TGTGCCAGCAGCTTCATACAGGGGGCGCGGACTGAAGCTTTCTTT; CDR3 protein: CASSFIQGARTEAFF
clone size: .; D gene: .; J gene: TRBJ1-1; V gene: TRBV5-1; CDR3 DNA: TGCGCCAGCAGCTTGGCCGGTGGGGAGAGGACTGAAGCTTTCTTT; CDR3 protein: CASSLAGGERTEAFF
clone size: .; D gene: TRBD1; J gene: TRBJ1-5; V gene: TRBV18; CDR3 DNA: TGTGCCAGCTCATTCGACAGGGTCAATCAGCCCCAGCATTTT; CDR3 protein: CASSFDRVNQPQHF
clone size: .; D gene: TRBD1; J gene: TRBJ1-5; V gene: TRBV28; CDR3 DNA: TGTGCCAGCAGCCAGGGACAGCCTTTTAATAGCAATCAGCCCCAGCATTTT; CDR3 protein: CASSQGQPFNSNQPQHF
clone size: .; D gene: TRBD1; J gene: TRBJ1-5; V gene: TRBV25-1; CDR3 DNA: TGTGCCAGCAGTGAACATGGAGGGACAGACAACCGGCCCCAGCATTTT; CDR3 protein: CASSEHGGTDNRPQHF
clone size: .; D gene: TRBD1; J gene: TRBJ2-6; V gene: TRBV4-1; CDR3 DNA: TGCGCCAGCAGCCCTTTTCCGGGACAGAACTCTGGGGCCAACGTCCTGACTTTC; CDR3 protein: CASSPFPGQNSGANVLTF
clone size: .; D gene: .; J gene: TRBJ2-7; V gene: TRBV6-5; CDR3 DNA: TGTGCCAGCAGCCAGAGGGACACCTCCTACGAGCAGTACTTC; CDR3 protein: CASSQRDTSYEQYF
clone size: .; D gene: .; J gene: TRBJ2-1; V gene: TRBV7-9; CDR3 DNA: TGTGCCAGCAGCTCAGCCCACAGGAATGAGCAGTTCTTC; CDR3 protein: CASSSAHRNEQFF
clone size: .; D gene: TRBD2; J gene: TRBJ2-1; V gene: TRBV2; CDR3 DNA: TGTGCCAGCGGTCTACTAGCGGGCCCTAATGAGCAGTTCTTC; CDR3 protein: CASGLLAGPNEQFF
clone size: medium-sized; D gene: TRBD1; J gene: TRBJ1-5; V gene: TRBV6-1; CDR3 DNA: TGTGCCAGCAGCGGACAGGGAGAGGTTCAGCCCCAGCATTTT; CDR3 protein: CASSGQGEVQPQHF
clone size: .; D gene: TRBD1; J gene: TRBJ2-1; V gene: TRBV5-1; CDR3 DNA: TGCGCCAGCAGCTTGAGTGGGACAGGGGGGCCGGGTGAGCAGTTCTTC; CDR3 protein: CASSLSGTGGPGEQFF
clone size: .; D gene: .; J gene: TRBJ1-1; V gene: TRBV11-2; CDR3 DNA: TGTGCCAGCAGCCCCGAGCGGGGGATGAACACTGAAGCTTTCTTT; CDR3 protein: CASSPERGMNTEAFF
clone size: .; D gene: .; J gene: TRBJ2-2; V gene: TRBV19; CDR3 DNA: TGTGCCAGTAGTCCTACCTGGGACACTTCGAACACCGGGGAGCTGTTTTTT; CDR3 protein: CASSPTWDTSNTGELFF
clone size: .; D gene: .; J gene: TRBJ2-7; V gene: TRBV7-2; CDR3 DNA: TGTGCCAGCAGCTTAGGGGGCCGGCTCTACGAGCAGTACTTC; CDR3 protein: CASSLGGRLYEQYF
clone size: .; D gene: .; J gene: TRBJ1-1; V gene: TRBV5-1; CDR3 DNA: TGCGCCAGCACCCCGGCGCCCAGGGCGCCTTCTGAAGCTTTCTTT; CDR3 protein: CASTPAPRAPSEAFF
clone size: .; D gene: .; J gene: TRBJ1-4; V gene: TRBV15; CDR3 DNA: TGTGCCACCAGCAGAGATAAGGACAAACCTGAAAAACTGTTTTTT; CDR3 protein: CATSRDKDKPEKLFF
clone size: .; D gene: TRBD1; J gene: TRBJ1-2; V gene: TRBV5-1; CDR3 DNA: TGCGCCAGCAGCTCGGGACAGGCCTATGGCTACACCTTC; CDR3 protein: CASSSGQAYGYTF
clone size: .; D gene: TRBD2; J gene: TRBJ2-5; V gene: TRBV7-3; CDR3 DNA: TGTGCCAGCAGCTTTGGACTAGAGAAAGAGACCCAGTACTTC; CDR3 protein: CASSFGLEKETQYF